This T cell receptor beta chain derives from a study of T cells expressing NK-cell markers. About the research overall: The eight sequenced donors comprised seven who were HCMV-seropositive and one who was seronegative.

Remarks on this clonotype: Its antigen remains unknown.

This CDR3 has 15 residues. Germline V gives CDR1 SGHAT, CDR2 FQNNGV. Study-wide findings and caveats: A handful of donors' CD3+CD56-NKG2C+ cells were dominated by the same clonotypes. Among CD8+ T cells from over 5 donors, dominant NKG2C+ clonotypes accounted for roughly 1.0-7.0%.

TCRdb processed the 5' RACE reads again and assigns one entry to each CDR3 protein, with no DNA. This table lists about 390,000 distinct CDR3 sequences. Sequenced: blood T cells: a sorted CD56 or NKG2C T cell subset, CD4+ or CD8+ T cells, or bulk PBMC T cells (not recorded which). This sequence was found in a woman between 45 and 65 years old in good health. This sequence joins TRBV11-2 and TRBJ2-1; TCRdb's D call of TRBD2 is untestable without DNA. The CDR3 reads CASSLEGGRYNEQFF.